Presented here are 26 T cell receptor beta chains from one specimen sequenced in a study of identical twins. TCRdb analysed the 5' RACE reads with MiXCR anew, one entry per CDR3 protein. The sample lists about 550,000 distinct CDR3 sequences; 20% to 25% were seen once. These same data were also listed under a study on yellow fever vaccine responses in identical twins.

Material: CD4+ T cells sorted from blood. Every receptor here comes from a woman younger than 35 in good health.

The table lists this clonotype with a few counts. The V call is TRBV29-1, the J call TRBJ2-1; 12 positions match TRBD2. The junction had 6 bases not matched to a gene; V was cut back by 6 bases and J by 0 bases. The CDR3 contains 16 residues. Germline values: CDR1 SQVTM, CDR2 ANQGSEA. The CDR3 region is CSVRTSGVVSYNEQFF. CDR3 DNA: TGCAGCGTCAGGACTAGCGGGGTCGTCTCCTACAATGAGCAGTTCTTC.

The V gene is TRBV6-1, the J gene TRBJ1-5; 7 bases fit TRBD1. The germline gives CDR1 MNHNS, CDR2 SASEGT. The CDR3 is 17 residues long. With 2 bases clipped from V and 5 bases from J, the junction kept 12 bases outside the gene matches. CDR3 sequence (DNA): TGTGCCAGCAGTGAACCCCGTGCGGCCAGGGGGTATCAGCCCCAGCATTTT. Residues: CASSEPRAARGYQPQHF.

This clonotype came up a few times. This sequence joins TRBV10-3 and TRBJ2-3; TRBD1 matches 9 bases. This CDR3 is built from 13 residues. CDR1 is ENHRY and CDR2 is SYGVKD in the germline V gene. V lost 9 bases, J lost 0 bases, and 1 base stayed unmatched. The CDR3 coding sequence is TGTGCCATAGGACAGGGGAGCACAGATACGCAGTATTTT. Protein sequence: CAIGQGSTDTQYF.

This clonotype was picked up a small number of times. This chain joins TRBV27 and TRBJ2-5; the D gene is possibly TRBD2 (6 bases). The germline CDR1 and CDR2 sequences are MNHEY and SMNVEV (reference sequence). This CDR3 spans 14 amino acids. Deletions cut 3 bases from V and 5 bases from J, with 13 bases between. The CDR3 is CASSLMTRGETQYF. Here the CDR3 DNA reads TGTGCCAGCAGTTTGATGACTAGAGGGGAGACCCAGTACTTC.

The chain is built from TRBV7-6 and TRBJ1-4; 7 nucleotides match TRBD1. Germline CDR1 and CDR2: SGHVS and FNYEAQ. Trimming at V came to 1 base and at J to 2 bases, leaving 4 bases not matched to a gene. The CDR3 is 16 residues long. The CDR3 here is CASSLGTGQTNEKLFF. CDR3 DNA sequence: TGTGCCAGCAGCTTAGGGACGGGACAGACTAATGAAAAACTGTTTTTT.

This clonotype was observed a handful of times. The chain combines TRBV10-2 with TRBJ1-1; weak D call: TRBD1 (5 bases). Germline lookup yields CDR1 WSHSY and CDR2 SAAADI. Trimming removed 7 bases from V and 1 base from J, with 13 bases in between. The CDR3 length is 14 residues. As DNA, the CDR3 is TGCGCCAGCACGTTCTCGGGGACGAACACTGAAGCTTTCTTT. Translated, it gives CASTFSGTNTEAFF.

In this sample, this clonotype turned up a few times. The chain recombines TRBV12-3 or TRBV12-4 with TRBJ1-1; maybe TRBD1 (5 bases). The length of the CDR3 is 13 residues. The V gene lost 5 bases and the J gene lost 5 bases, with 12 bases spanning the gap. The CDR3 spells CASSNLGVTEAFF. CDR3 DNA sequence: TGTGCCAGCAGTAACCTAGGGGTGACTGAAGCTTTCTTT.

This clonotype was seen a handful of times. The rearrangement links TRBV20-1 to TRBJ2-7; 8 bases match TRBD1. V shed 4 bases, J shed 6 bases, and the junction held 8 bases outside the gene matches. Germline V lookup: CDR1 DFQATT, CDR2 SNEGSKA (reference sequence). This CDR3 comprises 13 residues. This CDR3 reads CSATPGGGSEQYF. CDR3 nucleotides: TGCAGTGCTACCCCAGGGGGCGGGTCCGAGCAGTACTTC.

This clonotype has just a few counts. The chain combines TRBV4-1 with TRBJ1-1; D gene ambiguous. V was clipped by 0 bases and J by 4 bases, with 15 bases between them. This CDR3 is built from 16 residues. Germline loops: CDR1 MGHRA, CDR2 YSYEKL. CDR3 bases: TGCGCCAGCAGCCAAGATGGCCTGCAGGTGGGCACTGAAGCTTTCTTT. Protein: CASSQDGLQVGTEAFF.

This clonotype appeared many times. The chain is built from TRBV25-1 and TRBJ2-3, with TRBD2 identical over 11 bases. Trimming at V came to 3 bases and at J to 2 bases, leaving 10 bases not matched to a gene. Germline loops: CDR1 MGHDK, CDR2 SYGVNS. CDR3 size: 18 residues. CDR3: CASSEEGTSGGYTDTQYF. CDR3 nucleotides: TGTGCCAGCAGTGAGGAGGGGACTAGCGGAGGATACACAGATACGCAGTATTTT.

This clonotype turned up a few times. The chain couples TRBV10-3 to TRBJ2-1; D remains unclear. Germline values: CDR1 ENHRY, CDR2 SYGVKD. The CDR3 has 17 amino acids. Trimming took 3 bases from V and 3 from J, leaving 18 bases between them. The CDR3 nucleotides are TGTGCCATCAGTGATCCCTCGCGCCAAACCCGCTACAATGAGCAGTTCTTC. Protein: CAISDPSRQTRYNEQFF.

V gene TRBV6-1 combines with J gene TRBJ2-1; TRBD1 matches 11 bases. The germline V gene encodes CDR1 MNHNS and CDR2 SASEGT. The CDR3 length is 15 residues. The V and J ends lost 4 bases and 9 bases, in that order; junction bases with no gene match: 8. CDR3 loop: CASSAGTGGKSEQFF. CDR3 DNA sequence: TGTGCCAGCAGTGCCGGGACAGGGGGTAAGAGTGAGCAGTTCTTC.

The table lists this clonotype with a few counts. The gene calls are TRBV4-1 and TRBJ2-7; 9 nucleotides line up with TRBD2. Germline V gives CDR1 MGHRA, CDR2 YSYEKL. The CDR3 covers 19 residues. V lost 0 bases to trimming and J lost 0 bases; unmatched junction nucleotides: 12. CDR3 sequence: CASSQEILVAGVNSYEQYV. The CDR3, as DNA: TGCGCCAGCAGCCAAGAGATTCTGGTAGCGGGGGTTAACTCCTACGAGCAGTACGTC.

This clonotype has only a few counts. The genes are TRBV5-1 and TRBJ2-5, with D maybe TRBD1 (7 bases). Trimming stripped 4 bases from V and 4 bases from J, with 20 bases between. Germline CDR1 reads SGHRS; CDR2 reads YFSETQ. The CDR3 length is 16 residues. The CDR3 region has the DNA TGCGCCAGCAGCCGACCCCCCAGGGGGGCGGGAGAGACCCAGTACTTC. Protein: CASSRPPRGAGETQYF.

This clonotype was observed a few times. V usage is TRBV20-1 and J usage is TRBJ2-7; D may be TRBD1 (5 bases). The V gene lost 6 bases and the J gene lost 0 bases, with 9 bases spanning the gap. Germline V gives CDR1 DFQATT, CDR2 SNEGSKA (reference sequence). This CDR3 region has 12 residues. As DNA, the CDR3 is TGCAGTGCCAGACAGAGCTCCTACGAGCAGTACGTC. This translates into CSARQSSYEQYV.

This clonotype has a handful of counts. CDR3 DNA: TGTGCCAGCAGCCGAATGAACCAAGAGACCCAGTACTTC. Translation gives CASSRMNQETQYF. The rearrangement joins TRBV7-3 to TRBJ2-5, with D hard to call. Germline CDR1 reads SGHTA; CDR2 reads FQGTGA. Trimming stripped 5 bases from V and 0 bases from J, with 7 bases between. The CDR3 runs to 13 residues.

The rearrangement links TRBV19 to TRBJ1-6; 11 positions agree with TRBD1. CDR3 length: 15 amino acids. Trimming at V came to 6 bases and at J to 10 bases, leaving 8 bases not matched to a gene. In germline, CDR1 is LNHDA, CDR2 SQIVND (reference sequence). The CDR3 here is CASSQGQGARSPLHF. The CDR3 DNA is TGTGCCAGTAGCCAAGGACAGGGGGCGAGGTCACCCCTCCACTTT. The variable domain in full, completed from reference TRBV19 and TRBJ1-6, reads DGGITQSPKYLFRKEGQNVTLSCEQNLNHDAMYWYRQDPGQGLRLIYYSQIVNDFQKGDIAEGYSVSREKKESFPLTVTSAQKNPTAFYLCASSQGQGARSPLHFGNGTRLTVT.

This clonotype has more than one count but fewer than ten. At one of its ends the junction is not consistent with the germline gene, which may arise from a read error. The chain recombines TRBV6-6 with TRBJ1-5; TRBD1 aligns across 11 bases. This CDR3 comprises 13 residues. Germline CDR1 and CDR2: MNHNY and SVGAGI (reference sequence). The CDR3 coding sequence is TGCGCCAGCAGTTACGGGACAGGGGGGCCGCCGCATTTT. This translates into CASSYGTGGPPHF.

Notes on this clonotype: An end of the junction does not agree with germline; a read error may underlie this. This chain links TRBV5-1 with TRBJ1-1, with a weak D call TRBD1 (5 bases). CDR1 is SGHRS, CDR2 YFSETQ, per germline. The CDR3 sequence is 15 residues long. The CDR3 region has the DNA TGCGCCAGCAGCGATCGCGGGACGGGGAACGCTGAAGCTTTCTTT. It yields the protein CASSDRGTGNAEAFF.

V gene TRBV5-1 combines with J gene TRBJ1-5, with no clear D. V gave up 2 bases and J gave up 7 bases, with 10 bases separating them. Germline V CDR1 and CDR2: SGHRS, YFSETQ. The CDR3 is 13 residues long. The CDR3 nucleotides are TGCGCCAGCAGCTTAATGACCGGCCAGCCCCAGCATTTT. Its translation is CASSLMTGQPQHF.

This chain joins TRBV27 and TRBJ2-6; TRBD2 might be the D (7 bases). The length of the CDR3 is 18 residues. In germline, CDR1 is MNHEY, CDR2 SMNVEV (reference sequence). V lost 1 base, J lost 0 bases, and 13 bases lay in between. This CDR3 reads CASSLLAGAPSGANVLTF. CDR3 bases: TGTGCCAGCAGTTTATTGGCGGGGGCCCCCTCTGGGGCCAACGTCCTGACTTTC. The variable domain in full, with the rest retrieved from reference TRBV27 and TRBJ2-6, is EAQVTQNPRYLITVTGKKLTVTCSQNMNHEYMSWYRQDPGLGLRQIYYSMNVEVTDKGDVPEGYKVSRKEKRNFPLILESPSPNQTSLYFCASSLLAGAPSGANVLTFGAGSRLTVL.

This clonotype has only a few counts. This rearrangement joins TRBV10-3 to TRBJ2-7; 11 bases line up with TRBD1. The J segment lost 6 bases and the V segment lost 3 bases, leaving 7 bases of the junction unmatched. The germline gives CDR1 ENHRY, CDR2 SYGVKD. The CDR3 runs 15 residues. CDR3 amino acids: CAISEGQGAASEQYF. The CDR3 nucleotides are TGTGCCATCAGTGAAGGACAGGGGGCTGCGTCCGAGCAGTACTTC.

The chain recombines TRBV15 with TRBJ2-1; D perhaps matches TRBD2 (5 bases). The germline V gene encodes CDR1 LNHNV and CDR2 YYDKDF (reference sequence). Trimming left V 0 bases short and J 7 bases short, with 13 bases between. The CDR3 contains 15 residues. This CDR3 is CATSRDGWGENEQFF. The CDR3 nucleotides read TGTGCCACCAGCAGAGATGGCTGGGGAGAGAATGAGCAGTTCTTC.

J is TRBJ2-1 and V is TRBV11-3; D gene uncertain. Between the trimmed V and J ends, which lost 0 bases and 0 bases, there was a span of 12 bases. Germline CDR1 is SGHNT and CDR2 is YENEEA. The CDR3 consists of 17 residues. The CDR3 DNA is TGTGCCAGCAGCTTAGAATATGGCCACAGCTCCTACAATGAGCAGTTCTTC. This encodes CASSLEYGHSSYNEQFF.

This clonotype was seen only a few times. V is TRBV12-3 or TRBV12-4 and J is TRBJ2-7; 7 bases align to TRBD1. This CDR3 contains 13 residues. The junction had 9 bases not matched to a gene; V was cut back by 6 bases and J by 7 bases. CDR3 protein: CASSRGQRLEQYF. In nucleotides, the CDR3 is TGTGCCAGCAGCAGGGGACAGCGCTTGGAGCAGTACTTC.

The sample holds a few counts of this clonotype. The rearrangement joins TRBV12-3 or TRBV12-4 to TRBJ1-2; weak D call: TRBD1 (5 bases). V lost 5 bases and J lost 8, with 12 bases in between. CDR3 size: 12 residues. The CDR3 is CASSQSGTGYTF. The CDR3 nucleotides are TGTGCCAGCAGTCAGTCAGGGACCGGCTACACCTTC.